This T cell receptor (beta chain) comes out of a study of Ad26.COV2.S vaccination and SARS-CoV-2 variants. Across the study: This donor came from the COV1001 trial of Ad26.COV2.S.

The data were produced by immunoSEQ multiplex PCR, yet TCRdb's version contains in-frame clones alone and is incomplete. The sample lists about 680,000 clones, roughly 90% occurring once. The treatment was: approximately 18 received Ad26.COV2.S at low or high dose, single or two shots; five or six received placebo; per-sample allocation not given. Repertoires come from day 63 after the first vaccine or placebo injection. A Boston donor was an adult aged 18-55 years. Germline lookup yields CDR1 SGHRS and CDR2 YFSETQ. Trimming took 2 bases from V and 4 from J; bases not matched to a gene: 4. This CDR3 comprises 17 residues.

The chain links TRBV5-1 to TRBJ2-3, with TRBD2 matching over 16 bases. The TCR comes from a person between 18 and 59 years old who received the Ad26.COV2.S COVID-19 vaccine or a placebo. The specimen comprised peripheral blood, sampled in a trial of Ad26.COV2.S vaccine versus placebo. The CDR3 reads CASSLGTSGRGSDTQYF. CDR3 DNA sequence: TGCGCCAGCAGCTTAGGGACTAGCGGGAGGGGTTCAGATACGCAGTATTTT.